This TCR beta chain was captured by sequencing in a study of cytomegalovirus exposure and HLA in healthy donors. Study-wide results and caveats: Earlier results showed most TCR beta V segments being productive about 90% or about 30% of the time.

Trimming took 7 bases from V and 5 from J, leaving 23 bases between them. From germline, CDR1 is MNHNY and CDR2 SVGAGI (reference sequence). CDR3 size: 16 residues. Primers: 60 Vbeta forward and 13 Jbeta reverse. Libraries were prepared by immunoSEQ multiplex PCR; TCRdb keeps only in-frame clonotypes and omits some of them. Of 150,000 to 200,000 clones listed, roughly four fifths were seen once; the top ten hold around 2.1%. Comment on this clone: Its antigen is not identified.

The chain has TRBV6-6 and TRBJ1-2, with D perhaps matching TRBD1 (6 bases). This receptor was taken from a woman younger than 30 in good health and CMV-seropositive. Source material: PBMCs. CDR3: CASTSSPGVAGYGYTF. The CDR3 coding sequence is TGTGCCAGCACCTCGAGCCCAGGGGTAGCAGGGTATGGCTACACCTTC.